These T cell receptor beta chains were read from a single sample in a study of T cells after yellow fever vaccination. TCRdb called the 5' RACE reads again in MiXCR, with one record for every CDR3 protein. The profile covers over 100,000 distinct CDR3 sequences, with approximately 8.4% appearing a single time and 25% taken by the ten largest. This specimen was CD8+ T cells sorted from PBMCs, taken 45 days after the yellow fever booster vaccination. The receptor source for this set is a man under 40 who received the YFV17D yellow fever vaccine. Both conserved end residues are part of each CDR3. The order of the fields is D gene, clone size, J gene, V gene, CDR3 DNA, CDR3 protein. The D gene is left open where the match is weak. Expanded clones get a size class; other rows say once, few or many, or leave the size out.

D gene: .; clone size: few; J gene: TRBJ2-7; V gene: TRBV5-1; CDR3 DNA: TGCGCCAGCAGCTTAAACGACTACGAGCAGTACTTC; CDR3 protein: CASSLNDYEQYF
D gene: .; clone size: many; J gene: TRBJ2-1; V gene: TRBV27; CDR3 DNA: TGTGCCAGCGGGACATCAGACAATGAGCAGTTCTTC; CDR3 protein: CASGTSDNEQFF
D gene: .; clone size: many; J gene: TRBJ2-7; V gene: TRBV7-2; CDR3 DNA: TGTGCCAGCAGCTTAGCGGTCGGGGTTGAGCAGTACTTC; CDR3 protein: CASSLAVGVEQYF
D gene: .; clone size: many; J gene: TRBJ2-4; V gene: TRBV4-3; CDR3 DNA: TGCGCCAGCAGCCGACGACCCAGGGAAGGGTTGGGCAAAAACATTCAGTACTTC; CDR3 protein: CASSRRPREGLGKNIQYF
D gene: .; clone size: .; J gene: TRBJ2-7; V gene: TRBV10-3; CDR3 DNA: TGTGCCATCAGTGACCAGGAAAGACAGACCCCCCAAACCTACGAGCAGTACTTC; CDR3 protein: CAISDQERQTPQTYEQYF
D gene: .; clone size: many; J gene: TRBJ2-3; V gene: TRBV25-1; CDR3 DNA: TGTGCCAGCAGTGTTACGGGAGACTCAGATACGCAGTATTTT; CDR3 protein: CASSVTGDSDTQYF
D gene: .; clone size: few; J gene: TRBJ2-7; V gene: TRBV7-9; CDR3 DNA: TGTGCCAGCAGCCCCTACTACGAGCAGTACTTC; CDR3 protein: CASSPYYEQYF
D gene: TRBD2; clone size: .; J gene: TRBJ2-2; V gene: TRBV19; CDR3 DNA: TGTGCCAGTGGCCAACTAGCGGGAGTAAACTACGGGGAGCTGTTTTTT; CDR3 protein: CASGQLAGVNYGELFF
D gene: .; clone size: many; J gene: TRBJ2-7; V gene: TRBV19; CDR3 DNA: TGTGCCAGTAGTTTCGGCGGCTACGGCTCCTACGAGCAGTACTTC; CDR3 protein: CASSFGGYGSYEQYF
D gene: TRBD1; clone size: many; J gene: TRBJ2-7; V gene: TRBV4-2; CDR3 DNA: TGTGCCAGCAGCCAGGGGCAGACAGGGGTTTACTCCTACGAGCAGTACTTC; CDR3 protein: CASSQGQTGVYSYEQYF
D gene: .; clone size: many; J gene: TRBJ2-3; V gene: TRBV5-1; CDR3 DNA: TGCGCCAGCAGCTTCACACCCCCAGATACGCAGTATTTT; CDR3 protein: CASSFTPPDTQYF
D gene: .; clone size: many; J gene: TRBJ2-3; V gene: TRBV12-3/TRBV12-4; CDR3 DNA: TGTGCCAGCAGTCACGTCACAGATACGCAGTATTTT; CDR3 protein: CASSHVTDTQYF
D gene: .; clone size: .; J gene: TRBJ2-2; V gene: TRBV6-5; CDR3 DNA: TGTGCCAGCAGTTACTCGTCCGCTTATACCGGGGAGCTGTTTTTT; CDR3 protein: CASSYSSAYTGELFF
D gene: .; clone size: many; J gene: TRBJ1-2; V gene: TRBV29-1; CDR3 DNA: TGCAGCGTCGTCGGCCCTCGGGCTGATGGCTACACCTTC; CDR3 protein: CSVVGPRADGYTF
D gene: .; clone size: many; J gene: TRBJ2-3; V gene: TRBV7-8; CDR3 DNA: TGTGCCAGCAGCAGTCTGGACAGCCCCACAGATACGCAGTATTTT; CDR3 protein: CASSSLDSPTDTQYF
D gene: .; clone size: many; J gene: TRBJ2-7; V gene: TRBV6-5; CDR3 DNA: TGTGCCAGCAGTTACGATACTAGCTTCTCGTACGAGCAGTACTTC; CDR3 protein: CASSYDTSFSYEQYF
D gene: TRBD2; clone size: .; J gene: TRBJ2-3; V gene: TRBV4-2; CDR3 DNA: TGTGCCAGCAGCCAGACACTAGCGGGAGGGCCCCAAGATACGCAGTATTTT; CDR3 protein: CASSQTLAGGPQDTQYF
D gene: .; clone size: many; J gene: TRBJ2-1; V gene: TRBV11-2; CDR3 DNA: TGTGCCAGCAGCCAGGGGAACAATGAGCAGTTCTTC; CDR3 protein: CASSQGNNEQFF
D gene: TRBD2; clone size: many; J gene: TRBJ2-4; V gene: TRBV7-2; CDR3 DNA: TGTGCCAGCAAGGCGGGAGGGGAGAACATTCAGTACTTC; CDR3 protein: CASKAGGENIQYF
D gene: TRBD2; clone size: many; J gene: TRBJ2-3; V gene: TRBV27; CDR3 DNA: TGTGCCAGCAGTAGGACTAGCGGGAGTTACAGCACAGATACGCAGTATTTT; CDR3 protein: CASSRTSGSYSTDTQYF
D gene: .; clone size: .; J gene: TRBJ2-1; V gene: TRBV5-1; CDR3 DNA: TGCGCCAGCATCGGAGTCGATTACAATGAGCAGTTCTTC; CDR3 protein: CASIGVDYNEQFF
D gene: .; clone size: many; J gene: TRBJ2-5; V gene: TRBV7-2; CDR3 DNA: TGTGCCAGCAGCACCGGAGGGATCGGGACCCAGTACTTC; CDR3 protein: CASSTGGIGTQYF
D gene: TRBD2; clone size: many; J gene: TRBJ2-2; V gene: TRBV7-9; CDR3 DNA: TGTGCCAGCAGCTTAGGGGTAGCGGGGATGAACACCGGGGAGCTGTTTTTT; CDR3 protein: CASSLGVAGMNTGELFF
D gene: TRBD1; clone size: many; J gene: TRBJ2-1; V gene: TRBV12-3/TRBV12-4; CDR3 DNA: TGTGCCAGCACCCCCCCGGGACAGGGGACGAATGAGCAGTTCTTC; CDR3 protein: CASTPPGQGTNEQFF
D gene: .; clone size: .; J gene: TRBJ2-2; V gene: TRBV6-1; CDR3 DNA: TGTGCCAGTGGGGTAGCGGTGAACACCGGGGAGCTGTTTTTT; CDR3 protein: CASGVAVNTGELFF
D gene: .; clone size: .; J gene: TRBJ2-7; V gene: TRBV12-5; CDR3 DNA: TGTGCTAGTGGTTTGTGGCGGACCTACGAGCAGTACTTC; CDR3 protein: CASGLWRTYEQYF
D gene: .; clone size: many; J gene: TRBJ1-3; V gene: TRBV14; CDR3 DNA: TGTGCCAGCAGCCAATCCGGAAACACCATATATTTT; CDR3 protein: CASSQSGNTIYF
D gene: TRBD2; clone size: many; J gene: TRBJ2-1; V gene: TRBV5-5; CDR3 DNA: TGTGCCAGCAGCGCGGGACTAGCGGGAGGCAATGAGCAGTTCTTC; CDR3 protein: CASSAGLAGGNEQFF
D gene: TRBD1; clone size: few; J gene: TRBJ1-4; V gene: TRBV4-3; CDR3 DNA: TGCGCCAGCAGCCAAGATCCGACAGGGCCTAATGAAAAACTGTTTTTT; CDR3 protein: CASSQDPTGPNEKLFF
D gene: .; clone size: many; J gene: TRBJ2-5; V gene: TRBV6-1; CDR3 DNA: TGTGCCAGCAGTGGGGGGAACCCAAACACAGAGACCCAGTACTTC; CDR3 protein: CASSGGNPNTETQYF
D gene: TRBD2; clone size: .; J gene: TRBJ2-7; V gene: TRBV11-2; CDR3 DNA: TGTGCCAGCAGCTTAGCCCGCGGGGGTTTCTACGAGCAGTACTTC; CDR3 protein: CASSLARGGFYEQYF
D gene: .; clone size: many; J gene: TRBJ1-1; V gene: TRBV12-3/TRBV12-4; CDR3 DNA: TGTGCCAGCAGTTCCCCTCCGAACACTGAAGCTTTCTTT; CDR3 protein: CASSSPPNTEAFF
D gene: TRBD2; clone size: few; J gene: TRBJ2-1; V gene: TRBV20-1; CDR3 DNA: TGCAGTGCCACAGACTGGACTAGCGGGGGCTACAATGAGCAGTTCTTC; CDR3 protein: CSATDWTSGGYNEQFF
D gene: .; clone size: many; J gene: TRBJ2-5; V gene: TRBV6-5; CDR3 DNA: TGTGCCAGCAGTTACGGTTTTTCCAGCGGTCAAGAGACCCAGTACTTC; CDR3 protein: CASSYGFSSGQETQYF
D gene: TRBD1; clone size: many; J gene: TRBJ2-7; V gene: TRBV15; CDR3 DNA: TGTGCCACGAGGACAGGGAGCTCCTACGAGCAGTACTTC; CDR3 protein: CATRTGSSYEQYF
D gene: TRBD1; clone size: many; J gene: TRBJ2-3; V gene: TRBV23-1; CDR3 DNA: TGCGCCAGCAGTCACCACAGGGGGAGCACAGATACGCAGTATTTT; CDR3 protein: CASSHHRGSTDTQYF
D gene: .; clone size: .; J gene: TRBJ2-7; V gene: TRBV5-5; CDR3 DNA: TGTGCCAGCAGCCCTGAGGCAGGGCATGTTGGGGAGCAGTACTTC; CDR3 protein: CASSPEAGHVGEQYF
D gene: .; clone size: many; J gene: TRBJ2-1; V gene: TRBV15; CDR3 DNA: TGTGCCACCAGCGGAGAAGGACAGTACAATGAGCAGTTCTTC; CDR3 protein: CATSGEGQYNEQFF
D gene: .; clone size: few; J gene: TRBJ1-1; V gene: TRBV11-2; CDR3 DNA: TGTGCCAGCAGCTTATTTAAGGGGACGTTGAACACTGAAGCTTTCTTT; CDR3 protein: CASSLFKGTLNTEAFF
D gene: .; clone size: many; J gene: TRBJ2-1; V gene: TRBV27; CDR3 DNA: TGTGCCAGCAGGAGGGAGGACTTTCCAATTGGGGAGCAGTTCTTC; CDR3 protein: CASRREDFPIGEQFF
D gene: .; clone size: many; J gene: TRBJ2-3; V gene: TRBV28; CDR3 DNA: TGTGCCAGCAGTTTTGCCGGGATTAAAGATACGCAGTATTTT; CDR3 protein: CASSFAGIKDTQYF
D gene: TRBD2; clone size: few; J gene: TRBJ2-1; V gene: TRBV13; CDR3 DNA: TGTGCCAGCAGCTTAGGGGCTACTAGCGGCTACAATGAGCAGTTCTTC; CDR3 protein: CASSLGATSGYNEQFF